In its sample, the clone carrying this T cell receptor beta chain was seen many times. Described time point: before trial treatment. The presence of advanced solid tumors lacking tumor-infiltrating lymphocytes characterized eligible patients. The data stem from a study of low-dose radiotherapy and immunotherapy resistance in tumors. Study as a whole: Those assigned to Cohort 2 were treated with 1 Gy per fraction every two weeks (13 Gy in total over 26 weeks). At a dose of 200 mg/m2, intravenous cyclophosphamide was given every two weeks, one day before radiation and immunotherapy.

TCRs underwent roughly 20 PCR cycles of amplification with a constant-region primer and V-primer adapter. Isolated mRNA underwent amplification via in vitro transcription. TCRdb re-called the reads through MiXCR, storing one row per CDR3 protein. The sample includes about 46,000 distinct CDR3 sequences, about an eighth seen only once; the top ten take 6.2%. The CDR3 extends over 15 amino acids. Trimming removed 1 base from V and 6 bases from J, with 16 bases in between. Per germline, CDR1 LGHDT and CDR2 YNNKEL (reference sequence). The J gene is TRBJ2-7, the V gene TRBV3-1; a possible D gene is TRBD2 (6 bases). This receptor was taken from a female donor with ovarian cancer. The specimen comprised PBMCs, sampled before treatment. The CDR3 DNA is TGTGCCAGCAGCCAAGGGAGGGCTAGCTTGGGCGAGCAGTACTTC. The encoded protein is CASSQGRASLGEQYF.